This T cell receptor beta chain was profiled in a study of blood T cell repertoires in COVID-19. Study-wide context: Nucleic acid was either cDNA or gDNA, and it came from T cells, B-cell-depleted T cells, or PBMCs.

The CDR3 spans 19 residues. Trimming pared 8 bases from V and 5 bases from J, leaving 33 bases between. CDR1 is LNHDA and CDR2 is SQIVND in the germline V gene (reference sequence). Original processing notes: Amplification with reference gene primers provided the estimates of nucleated cell counts. The method was immunoSEQ multiplex PCR; TCRdb's version includes in-frame clones alone and lacks a portion of them. V and J calls plus clone size are reproduced from that table; the DNA served to infer D and trimming. The data contain approximately 280,000 clones, 80% to 95% of them seen just once; the ten biggest clones take up roughly 6.8%.

This clonotype was obtained from a woman younger than 45 with COVID-19, enrolled during active disease. This chain joins TRBV19 and TRBJ1-1; no definite D call. What was sequenced was peripheral blood. The chain's CDR3 is CASFTRTGMNNGLWTEAFF. The CDR3, as DNA: TGTGCCAGTTTCACCAGGACGGGAATGAACAACGGGTTGTGGACTGAAGCTTTCTTT.